This TCR beta chain derives from a study of CD8 T cells in ankylosing spondylitis. J lost 4 bases, V lost 4 bases, and 4 bases had no gene match. This CDR3 is 14 amino acids long. Germline loops: CDR1 SGHRS, CDR2 YFSETQ. This clonotype has at least ten counts. Its antigen is as yet unknown. General observations from the study: Existing reports had already noted some motif variants in reactive arthritis synovial fluid and blood. Ankylosing spondylitis blood seemed to carry a telltale TCR beta motif made of about 8 highly homologous variants.

It was by quantitative 5'-RACE with molecular barcodes that TCR beta libraries were made. MiXCR, applied by TCRdb to the 5' RACE reads, yields one record per CDR3 protein. This table holds approximately 550,000 distinct CDR3 sequences, approximately 12% found once. The sample comprised blood, either unsorted or a sorted T cell fraction (not recorded which). This clonotype originated in a male donor with ankylosing spondylitis. This chain uses TRBV5-1 with TRBJ1-4; 7 bases agree with TRBD1. The CDR3 region has the DNA TGCGCCAGCAGCCTACAGGGGAATAATGAAAAACTGTTTTTT. Amino acid sequence: CASSLQGNNEKLFF.